This is a list of T cell receptor beta chains from one sample in a study of multiple sclerosis patients with progressive multifocal leukoencephalopathy. Data came from immunoSEQ multiplex PCR; TCRdb stores just in-frame clones and leaves some out. The table shows 25,000 to 30,000 clones, with 85% to 90% occurring only once. Sequencing was performed on PBMCs, taken from a patient treated with natalizumab. All receptors derive from a woman aged 30 to 39 with progressive multifocal leukoencephalopathy. CDR3s include the opening cysteine and the closing phenylalanine or tryptophan. The order of the fields is V gene, J gene, D gene, clone size, CDR3 protein, CDR3 DNA. D genes are given only for firm matches. Only part of the rows carry a size: once, few, many, or a class if the clone is expanded.

>TRBV10-3|TRBJ2-1|TRBD2|-
CAISPTSGKHNEQFF
TGTGCCATCAGCCCAACTAGCGGGAAACACAATGAGCAGTTCTTC
>TRBV7-2|TRBJ2-1|-|-
CASSFGPGDEQFF
TGTGCCAGCAGCTTCGGACCGGGGGATGAGCAGTTCTTC
>TRBV4-2|TRBJ1-5|-|-
CASSQDSNRVNQPQHF
TGTGCCAGCAGCCAAGATTCCAACAGGGTCAATCAGCCCCAGCATTTT
>TRBV18|TRBJ2-7|TRBD1|once
CASSPGTGLGEQYF
TGTGCCAGCTCACCTGGGACAGGGCTCGGCGAGCAGTACTTC
>TRBV7-8|TRBJ2-1|-|-
CASSRSFDEQFF
TGTGCCAGCAGCCGGAGTTTTGATGAGCAGTTCTTC
>TRBV30|TRBJ2-3|TRBD1|-
CAWNRQGASRDTQYF
TGTGCCTGGAACCGACAGGGGGCGAGTCGAGATACGCAGTATTTT
>TRBV9|TRBJ2-7|-|-
CASSVGTRTYEQYF
TGTGCCAGCAGCGTAGGGACGCGGACTTACGAGCAGTACTTC
>TRBV19|TRBJ1-2|TRBD1|-
CASSTPPGQGHGYTF
TGTGCCAGTAGTACCCCCCCCGGACAGGGACATGGCTACACCTTC
>TRBV25-1|TRBJ2-1|-|-
CASSELGLDEQFF
TGTGCCAGCAGTGAATTGGGACTGGATGAGCAGTTCTTC
>TRBV2|TRBJ2-1|TRBD1|-
CASSEGTGTYNEQFF
TGTGCCAGCAGTGAAGGGACAGGGACCTACAATGAGCAGTTCTTC
>TRBV7-3|TRBJ2-1|-|few
CASSLGRGAVFF
TGTGCCAGCAGCTTAGGCCGGGGGGCGGTGTTCTTC
>TRBV18|TRBJ2-5|-|-
CASSPGGGTRGEQYF
TGTGCCAGCTCACCGGGTGGGGGAACACGAGGTGAGCAGTACTTC
>TRBV4-1|TRBJ1-5|-|-
CASSNLHGQPQHF
TGCGCCAGCAGCAATTTACACGGTCAGCCCCAGCATTTT
>TRBV14|TRBJ1-2|-|-
CASSPRQEFGYTF
TGTGCCAGCAGCCCAAGACAGGAGTTTGGCTACACCTTC
>TRBV5-1|TRBJ2-1|-|-
CASSLVAYNEQFF
TGCGCCAGCAGCTTGGTCGCCTACAATGAGCAGTTCTTC
>TRBV6-6|TRBJ1-3|TRBD1|-
CASSKDRPSSGNTIYF
TGTGCCAGCAGTAAGGACAGGCCCTCCTCTGGAAACACCATATATTTT
>TRBV7-8|TRBJ2-5|-|-
CATGHIQETQYF
TGTGCCACCGGACATATCCAAGAGACCCAGTACTTC
>TRBV19|TRBJ1-1|TRBD1|-
CASSGTGGTEAFF
TGTGCCAGTAGTGGGACAGGGGGAACTGAAGCTTTCTTT
>TRBV6-1|TRBJ2-7|TRBD2|once
CASSAPRGRGYEQYF
TGTGCCAGCAGTGCCCCTCGGGGGAGGGGCTACGAGCAGTACTTC
>TRBV12-5|TRBJ1-1|-|once
CASGQGREAFF
TGTGCTAGTGGTCAAGGTAGGGAAGCTTTCTTT
>TRBV5-1|TRBJ2-3|TRBD1|-
CASRPPGQGTDTQYF
TGCGCCAGCAGACCCCCGGGACAGGGAACAGATACGCAGTATTTT
>TRBV29-1|TRBJ2-1|-|few
CSVIGPTYNEQFF
TGCAGCGTTATTGGGCCCACCTACAATGAGCAGTTCTTC
>TRBV11-1|TRBJ2-1|-|-
CASSQSGAATYNEQFF
TGTGCCAGCAGCCAGAGTGGGGCAGCAACTTACAATGAGCAGTTCTTC
>TRBV6-6|TRBJ2-1|TRBD1|-
CASRTFDRGDNEQFF
TGTGCCAGCAGGACCTTCGACAGGGGAGATAATGAGCAGTTCTTC
>TRBV10-1|TRBJ1-2|-|-
CASSEDGNYGYTF
TGCGCCAGCAGTGAAGACGGTAACTATGGCTACACCTTC
>TRBV5-1|TRBJ2-3|TRBD2|once
CASSLVAGSTDTQYF
TGCGCCAGCAGCTTGGTAGCGGGGAGCACAGATACGCAGTATTTT
>TRBV4-2|TRBJ1-4|TRBD1|-
CASSPGQSLFDEKLFF
TGTGCCAGCAGCCCGGGACAGTCTCTATTCGACGAAAAACTGTTTTTT
>TRBV7-7|TRBJ2-3|TRBD1|-
CASSQTGLTDTQYF
TGTGCCAGCAGCCAGACAGGGCTAACAGATACGCAGTATTTT
>TRBV27|TRBJ2-7|TRBD1|-
CASSFFGQGDEQYF
TGTGCCAGCAGTTTTTTCGGACAGGGCGACGAGCAGTACTTC
>TRBV9|TRBJ1-2|-|-
CASSAITGTYGYTF
TGTGCCAGCAGCGCGATAACAGGGACCTATGGCTACACCTTC
>TRBV10-2|TRBJ1-6|-|-
CASSESSQSPLHF
TGCGCCAGCAGTGAGTCGAGCCAGTCACCCCTCCACTTT
>TRBV5-1|TRBJ2-7|TRBD2|-
CASSPGGQNSYEQYF
TGCGCCAGCAGTCCGGGGGGGCAGAACTCCTACGAGCAGTACTTC
>TRBV7-9|TRBJ1-1|-|-
CASSPGTGTEAFF
TGTGCCAGCAGCCCTGGTACAGGAACTGAAGCTTTCTTT
>TRBV30|TRBJ2-4|TRBD2|-
CASSGTSGIGDIQYF
TGTGCCTCCTCCGGGACTAGCGGGATTGGGGACATTCAGTACTTC
>TRBV7-9|TRBJ2-7|-|-
CASRGERSGYEQYF
TGTGCCAGCAGAGGTGAGAGAAGTGGATACGAGCAGTACTTC
>TRBV7-3|TRBJ2-1|-|-
CASSVVQGNEQFF
TGTGCCAGCAGCGTGGTACAGGGCAATGAGCAGTTCTTC
>TRBV13|TRBJ2-7|-|-
CASSPAGRDEQYF
TGTGCCAGCAGTCCCGCGGGTAGGGACGAGCAGTACTTC
>TRBV9|TRBJ2-7|TRBD2|-
CASTISGGFLYEQYF
TGTGCCAGCACCATTAGCGGGGGGTTCCTTTACGAGCAGTACTTC
>TRBV15|TRBJ2-5|-|-
CATSPRDQETQYF
TGTGCCACCAGCCCTCGGGACCAAGAGACCCAGTACTTC
>TRBV12-5|TRBJ1-5|TRBD1|-
CASGGRGQGAEPQHF
TGTGCTAGTGGTGGCCGGGGACAGGGGGCGGAGCCCCAGCATTTT
>TRBV7-2|TRBJ1-1|-|-
CASSRGAWDTEAFF
TGTGCCAGCAGCCGGGGGGCTTGGGACACTGAAGCTTTCTTT
>TRBV10-1|TRBJ2-2|-|-
CASSESVQTTGELFF
TGCGCCAGCAGTGAGTCGGTGCAGACCACCGGGGAGCTGTTTTTT
>TRBV6-5|TRBJ2-7|TRBD1|-
CASSYGTGTGTYEQYF
TGTGCCAGCAGTTACGGAACCGGGACAGGGACCTACGAGCAGTACTTC
>TRBV7-2|TRBJ2-7|-|-
CASSLAGQVYEQYF
TGTGCCAGCAGCTTAGCGGGACAAGTCTACGAGCAGTACTTC
>TRBV1|TRBJ2-7|-|-
CTKDSYEQYF
TGCACCAAAGACTCCTACGAGCAGTACTTC
>TRBV25-1|TRBJ1-2|-|once
CASSDRKYGYTF
TGTGCCAGCAGTGATAGGAAATATGGCTACACCTTC
>TRBV9|TRBJ2-1|-|-
CASSVAGAVNEQFF
TGTGCCAGCAGCGTAGCGGGGGCGGTCAATGAGCAGTTCTTC
>TRBV7-8|TRBJ2-2|TRBD2|-
CASSLAQRENTGELFF
TGTGCCAGCAGCTTAGCCCAGCGGGAAAACACCGGGGAGCTGTTTTTT
>TRBV5-6|TRBJ1-2|-|-
CASSLGPPTGLNGYTF
TGTGCCAGCAGCTTGGGTCCACCTACGGGGCTAAATGGCTACACCTTC
>TRBV19|TRBJ2-1|TRBD1|-
CASSRDRGTTYNEQFF
TGTGCCAGTAGTAGGGACAGGGGAACTACCTACAATGAGCAGTTCTTC
>TRBV7-8|TRBJ2-3|TRBD2|-
CASSRRQTSVTSTDTQYF
TGTGCCAGCAGCCGCCGCCAGACTAGCGTAACTAGCACAGATACGCAGTATTTT
>TRBV7-5|TRBJ2-3|-|-
CVRSFLSSREPVSTDTQYF
TGTGTCAGAAGCTTCCTGTCCTCCCGCGAGCCGGTGAGCACAGATACGCAGTATTTT